This T cell receptor beta chain was captured in a study of OX40 agonist ivuxolimab in advanced cancers. Study in general: Patients were over 65% male with ages roughly 23 to 90, mean around 58. Overall study findings and caveats: Expanded clones were, on average, more numerous among CD8+ T cells than CD4+. Clones of CD4+ and CD8+ blood T cells grew by week 6 at doses of 0.1 to 3.0 mg/kg.

Note on this clone: Its target is not known.

CDR3 size: 13 residues. V was shortened by 3 bases and J by 5 bases, with 9 bases between the two germline ends. The V gene's germline CDR1 is SGHTA and CDR2 FQGNSA. The protocol was immunoSEQ multiplex PCR, while the TCRdb copy is restricted to in-frame clones and leaves out a portion. The sample carries some 46,000 clones, roughly three quarters recorded once. Sequencing used CD4+ or CD8+ T cells sorted from blood, obtained in a trial of the OX40 agonist ivuxolimab. The V and J genes are TRBV7-2 and TRBJ2-3; unclear D gene. This sequence was found in an adult with an advanced solid tumor such as melanoma, head and neck, liver or kidney cancer. The CDR3 loop is CASSFRLLDTQYF. In DNA, the CDR3 is TGTGCCAGCAGCTTCCGACTGTTAGATACGCAGTATTTT. The full variable domain, completed using reference TRBV7-2 and TRBJ2-3, is GAGVSQSPSNKVTEKGKDVELRCDPISGHTALYWYRQSLGQGLEFLIYFQGNSAPDKSGLPSDRFSAERTGGSVSTLTIQRTQQEDSAVYLCASSFRLLDTQYFGPGTRLTVL.